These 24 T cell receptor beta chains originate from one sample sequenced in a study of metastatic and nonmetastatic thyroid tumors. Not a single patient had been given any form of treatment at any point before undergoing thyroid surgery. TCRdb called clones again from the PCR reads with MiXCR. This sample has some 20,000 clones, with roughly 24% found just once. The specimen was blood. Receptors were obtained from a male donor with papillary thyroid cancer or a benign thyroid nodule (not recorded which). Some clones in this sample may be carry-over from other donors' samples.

The CDR3, as DNA: TGTGCCAGCAGGCTCTTCCGCACAGGGTCTGAAGCTTTCTTT. Residues: CASRLFRTGSEAFF. V is TRBV6-1 and J is TRBJ1-1; D is possibly TRBD1 (6 bases). Germline V CDR1 and CDR2: MNHNS, SASEGT. This CDR3 is built from 14 residues. Trimming took 6 bases from V and 6 from J, leaving 17 bases between them.

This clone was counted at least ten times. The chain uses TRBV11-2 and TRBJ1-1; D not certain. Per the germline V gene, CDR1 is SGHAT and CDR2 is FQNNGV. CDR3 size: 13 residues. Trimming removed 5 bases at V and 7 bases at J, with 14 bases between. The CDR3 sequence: CASSATRVSEAFF. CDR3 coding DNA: TGTGCCAGCAGCGCGACACGGGTTAGTGAAGCTTTCTTT.

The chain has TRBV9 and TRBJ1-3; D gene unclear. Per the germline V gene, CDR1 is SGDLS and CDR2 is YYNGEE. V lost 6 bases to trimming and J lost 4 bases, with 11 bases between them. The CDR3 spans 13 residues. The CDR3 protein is CASTGRLGNTIYF. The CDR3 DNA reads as TGTGCCAGCACCGGGCGCCTCGGAAACACCATATATTTT.

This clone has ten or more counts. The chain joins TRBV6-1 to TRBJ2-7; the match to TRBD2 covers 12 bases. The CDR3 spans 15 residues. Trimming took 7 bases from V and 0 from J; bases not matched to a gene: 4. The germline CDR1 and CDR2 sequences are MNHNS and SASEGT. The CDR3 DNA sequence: TGTGCCAGCACCCCGACTAGCGGGAGCTCCTACGAGCAGTACTTC. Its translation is CASTPTSGSSYEQYF.

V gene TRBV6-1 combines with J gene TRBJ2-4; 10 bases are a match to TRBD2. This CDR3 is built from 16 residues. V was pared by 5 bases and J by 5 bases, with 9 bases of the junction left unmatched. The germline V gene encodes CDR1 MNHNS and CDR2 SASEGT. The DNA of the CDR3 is TGTGCCAGCAGTCTAGCGGGAGCGGGAAGGGAAAACATTCAGTACTTC. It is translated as CASSLAGAGRENIQYF.

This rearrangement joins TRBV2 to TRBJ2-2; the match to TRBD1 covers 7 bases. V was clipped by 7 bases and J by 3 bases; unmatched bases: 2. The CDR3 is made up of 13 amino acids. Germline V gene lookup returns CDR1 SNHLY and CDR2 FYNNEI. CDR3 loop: CASNRGDTGELFF. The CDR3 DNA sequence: TGTGCCAGCAACAGGGGTGACACCGGGGAGCTGTTTTTT. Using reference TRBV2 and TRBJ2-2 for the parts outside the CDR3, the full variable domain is EPEVTQTPSHQVTQMGQEVILRCVPISNHLYFYWYRQILGQKVEFLVSFYNNEISEKSEIFDDQFSVERPDGSNFTLKIRSTKLEDSAMYFCASNRGDTGELFFGEGSRLTVL.

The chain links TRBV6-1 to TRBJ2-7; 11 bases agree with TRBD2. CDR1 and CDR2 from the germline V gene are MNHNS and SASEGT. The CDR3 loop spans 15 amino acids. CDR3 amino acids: CSISEATSGAYEQYF. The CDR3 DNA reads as TGTTCTATCAGTGAAGCGACTAGCGGGGCCTACGAGCAGTACTTC.

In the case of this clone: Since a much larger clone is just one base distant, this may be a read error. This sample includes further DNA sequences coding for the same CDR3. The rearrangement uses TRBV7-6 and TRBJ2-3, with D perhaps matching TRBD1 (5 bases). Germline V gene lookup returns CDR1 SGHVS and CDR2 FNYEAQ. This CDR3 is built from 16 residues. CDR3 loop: CASSLLARASTDTQYF. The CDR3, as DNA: TGTGCTAGCAGCTTATTAGCCAGGGCTAGCACAGATACGCAGTATTTT.

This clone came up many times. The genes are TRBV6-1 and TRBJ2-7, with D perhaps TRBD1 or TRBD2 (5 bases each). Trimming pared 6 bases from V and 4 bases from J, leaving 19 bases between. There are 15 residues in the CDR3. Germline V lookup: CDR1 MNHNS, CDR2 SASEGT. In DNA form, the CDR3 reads TGTGCCAGCAGCCCCCAAACCGGGACCATATACGAGCAGTACTTC. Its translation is CASSPQTGTIYEQYF.

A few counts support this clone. DNA for the CDR3: TGTGCCAGTAGTTCCGGGACTAGTTCATACAATGAGCAGTTCTTC. Its protein is CASSSGTSSYNEQFF. V gene TRBV19 combines with J gene TRBJ2-1, with 8 bases identical to TRBD2. Per germline, CDR1 LNHDA and CDR2 SQIVND (reference sequence). With 5 bases clipped from V and 4 bases from J, the junction kept 7 bases outside the gene matches. This CDR3 has 15 amino acids.

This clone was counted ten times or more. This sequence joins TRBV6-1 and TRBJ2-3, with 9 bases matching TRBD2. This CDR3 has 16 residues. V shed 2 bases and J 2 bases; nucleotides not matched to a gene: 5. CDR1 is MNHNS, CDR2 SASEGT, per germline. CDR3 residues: CASSELAGKTTDTQYF. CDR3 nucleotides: TGTGCCAGCAGTGAACTAGCGGGGAAAACCACAGATACGCAGTATTTT.

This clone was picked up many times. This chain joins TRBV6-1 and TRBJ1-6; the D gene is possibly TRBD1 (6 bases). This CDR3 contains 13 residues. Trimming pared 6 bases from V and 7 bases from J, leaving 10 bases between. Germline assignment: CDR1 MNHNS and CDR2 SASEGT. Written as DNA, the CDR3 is TGTGCCAGCAGCAGGACAGAGAATTCACCCCTCCACTTT. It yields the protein CASSRTENSPLHF.

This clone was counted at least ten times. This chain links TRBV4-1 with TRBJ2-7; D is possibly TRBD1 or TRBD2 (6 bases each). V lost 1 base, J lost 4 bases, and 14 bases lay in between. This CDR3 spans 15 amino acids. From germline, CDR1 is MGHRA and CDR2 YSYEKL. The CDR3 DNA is TGCGCCAGCAGCCAAGCCGAAGGGGGGTCTTACGAGCAGTACTTC. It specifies CASSQAEGGSYEQYF.

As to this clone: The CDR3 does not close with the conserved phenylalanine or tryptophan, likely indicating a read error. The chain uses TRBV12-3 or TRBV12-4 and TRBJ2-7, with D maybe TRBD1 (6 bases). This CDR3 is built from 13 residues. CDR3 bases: TGTTCCAGATACAGGGTTAACGGCTACGAGCAGTACTAC. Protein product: CSRYRVNGYEQYY.

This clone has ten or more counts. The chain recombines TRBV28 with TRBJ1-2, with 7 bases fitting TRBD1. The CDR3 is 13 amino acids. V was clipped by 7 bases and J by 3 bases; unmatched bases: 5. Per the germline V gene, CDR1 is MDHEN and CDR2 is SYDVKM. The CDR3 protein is CASKDRDHYGYTF. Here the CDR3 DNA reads TGTGCCAGCAAAGACAGGGACCACTATGGCTACACCTTC.

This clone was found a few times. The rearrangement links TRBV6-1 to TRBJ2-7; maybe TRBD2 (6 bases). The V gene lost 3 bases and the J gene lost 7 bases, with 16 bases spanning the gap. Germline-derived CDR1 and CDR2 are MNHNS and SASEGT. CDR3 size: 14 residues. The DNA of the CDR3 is TGTGCCAGCAGTGAGGGGCTAGCGAGGTGGGAGCAGTACTTC. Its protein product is CASSEGLARWEQYF.

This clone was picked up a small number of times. CDR3 residues: CASSISVFTYEQYF. The CDR3 DNA follows: TGTGCCAGTAGTATTAGTGTCTTCACCTACGAGCAGTACTTC. The chain carries TRBV19 and TRBJ2-7; D unclear. The CDR3 is made up of 14 amino acids. V was shortened by 3 bases and J by 2 bases, with 11 bases between the two germline ends. Germline V CDR1 and CDR2: LNHDA, SQIVND (reference sequence).

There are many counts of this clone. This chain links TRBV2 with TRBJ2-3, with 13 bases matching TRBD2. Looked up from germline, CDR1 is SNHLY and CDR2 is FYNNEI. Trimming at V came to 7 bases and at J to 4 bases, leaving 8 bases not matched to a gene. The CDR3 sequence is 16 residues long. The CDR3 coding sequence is TGTGCCAGCACAGAGGGACTAGCGGGATCTTCAGATACGCAGTATTTT. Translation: CASTEGLAGSSDTQYF. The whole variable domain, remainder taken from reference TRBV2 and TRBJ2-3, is EPEVTQTPSHQVTQMGQEVILRCVPISNHLYFYWYRQILGQKVEFLVSFYNNEISEKSEIFDDQFSVERPDGSNFTLKIRSTKLEDSAMYFCASTEGLAGSSDTQYFGPGTRLTVL.

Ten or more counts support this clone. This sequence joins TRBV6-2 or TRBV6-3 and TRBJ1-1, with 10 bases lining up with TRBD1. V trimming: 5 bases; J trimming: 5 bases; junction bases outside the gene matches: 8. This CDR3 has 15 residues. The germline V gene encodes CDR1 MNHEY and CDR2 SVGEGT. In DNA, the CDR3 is TGTGCCAGCAGTAAAGCGGGACAGGGGTTTACTGAAGCTTTCTTT. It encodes CASSKAGQGFTEAFF.

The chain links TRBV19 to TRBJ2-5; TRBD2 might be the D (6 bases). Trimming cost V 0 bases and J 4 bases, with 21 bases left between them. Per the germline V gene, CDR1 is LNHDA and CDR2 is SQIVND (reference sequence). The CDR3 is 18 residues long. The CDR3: CASSIDRPGDPRRETQYF. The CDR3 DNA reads TGTGCCAGTAGTATAGATAGGCCGGGGGACCCGAGGAGAGAGACCCAGTACTTC.

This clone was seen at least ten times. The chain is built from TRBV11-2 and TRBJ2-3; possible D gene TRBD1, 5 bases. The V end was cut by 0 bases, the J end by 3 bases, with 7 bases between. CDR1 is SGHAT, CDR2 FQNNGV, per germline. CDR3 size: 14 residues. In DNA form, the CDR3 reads TGTGCCAGCAGCTTAGATGGGGCTACAGATACGCAGTATTTT. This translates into CASSLDGATDTQYF.

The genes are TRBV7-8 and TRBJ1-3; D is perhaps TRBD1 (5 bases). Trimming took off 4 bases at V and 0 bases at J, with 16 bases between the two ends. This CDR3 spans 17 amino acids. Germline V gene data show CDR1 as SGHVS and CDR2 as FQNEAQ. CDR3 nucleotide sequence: TGTGCCAGCAGCTCAATACAGGAAGTTAGCTCTGGAAACACCATATATTTT. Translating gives CASSSIQEVSSGNTIYF.

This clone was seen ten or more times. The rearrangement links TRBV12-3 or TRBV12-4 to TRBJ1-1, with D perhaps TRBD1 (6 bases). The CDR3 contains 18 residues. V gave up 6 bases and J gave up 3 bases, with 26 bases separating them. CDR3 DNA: TGTGCCAGCAGAGGGGGATTGGGTTCTCGGGACGGGGACACTGAAGCTTTCTTT. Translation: CASRGGLGSRDGDTEAFF.

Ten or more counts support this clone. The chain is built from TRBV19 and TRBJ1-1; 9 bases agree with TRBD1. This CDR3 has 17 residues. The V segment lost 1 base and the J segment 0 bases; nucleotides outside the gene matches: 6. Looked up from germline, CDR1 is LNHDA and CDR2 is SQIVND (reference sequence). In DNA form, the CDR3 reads TGTGCCAGTAGTATAGTATCACAGGGGGCTGTGAACACTGAAGCTTTCTTT. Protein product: CASSIVSQGAVNTEAFF.